Here is one T cell receptor (beta chain) with its context. This entry belongs to a study of shared clonotypes between healthy human individuals. The CDR3 has 13 residues. Germline lookup yields CDR1 SQVTM and CDR2 ANQGSEA. V was pared by 7 bases and J by 12 bases, with 17 bases of the junction left unmatched. As defined, naive CD8 cells were CD45RO-negative and positively selected for CCR7, with terminally differentiated effector memory CD45RA+ cells excluded. Sorted-subset replicate PCRs used 200 ng DNA, some 31,000 T cell genomes. Produced via immunoSEQ multiplex PCR; TCRdb's table is partial and in-frame only. The sample has roughly 2.1 million clones, 93% seen once.

Sequencing used naive CD8+ T cells from PBMCs. The V call is TRBV29-1, the J call TRBJ2-7, with 8 bases lining up with TRBD1. The clonotype was recovered from a man younger than 35 in good health. Some clones in this sample may be carry-over from other donors' samples. CDR3 nucleotides: TGCAGCGCGATTGGGTCAGGGGGCCCCCCCCCGTACTTC. Protein: CSAIGSGGPPPYF.